The 31 T cell receptor beta chains reported below all come from one sample, sequenced in a study of OX40 agonist ivuxolimab in advanced cancers. Sequencing was performed with immunoSEQ multiplex PCR; in TCRdb, only in-frame clones are kept and a portion is missing. This table has 60,000 to 80,000 clones, 92% appearing once. The sample in question was CD4+ or CD8+ T cells sorted from blood, obtained in a trial of the OX40 agonist ivuxolimab. The receptors here all came from an adult with an advanced solid tumor such as melanoma, head and neck, liver or kidney cancer.

Here the CDR3 DNA reads TGCGCCAGCAGCTTGGGGACAGGGTTCACTGAAGCTTTCTTT. Amino acids: CASSLGTGFTEAFF. The rearrangement links TRBV5-1 to TRBJ1-1, with 8 bases that match TRBD1. The V gene's germline CDR1 is SGHRS and CDR2 YFSETQ. With 0 bases clipped from V and 4 bases from J, the junction kept 2 bases outside the gene matches. This CDR3 has 14 residues.

The chain couples TRBV29-1 to TRBJ1-1; the D gene is possibly TRBD1 (6 bases). The CDR3 is 11 amino acids. Trimming took 6 bases from V and 6 from J, leaving 11 bases between them. Germline CDR1 is SQVTM and CDR2 is ANQGSEA. The CDR3 reads CSVRGISEAFF. In DNA, the CDR3 is TGCAGCGTAAGGGGGATATCTGAAGCTTTCTTT.

The chain joins TRBV7-2 to TRBJ1-3, with D hard to call. CDR1 is SGHTA and CDR2 is FQGNSA in the germline V gene. This CDR3 spans 14 amino acids. Trimming left V 3 bases short and J 1 base short, with 7 bases between. Written as DNA, the CDR3 is TGTGCCAGCAGCTTTTCGGGGTCTGGAAACACCATATATTTT. Translated: CASSFSGSGNTIYF. The full variable domain, its missing parts supplied by reference TRBV7-2 and TRBJ1-3, is GAGVSQSPSNKVTEKGKDVELRCDPISGHTALYWYRQSLGQGLEFLIYFQGNSAPDKSGLPSDRFSAERTGGSVSTLTIQRTQQEDSAVYLCASSFSGSGNTIYFGEGSWLTVV.

The rearrangement uses TRBV6-6 and TRBJ2-2, with D tentatively TRBD1 or TRBD2 (6 bases each). The CDR3 has 15 residues. Trimming left V 0 bases short and J 5 bases short, with 10 bases between. Germline V CDR1 and CDR2: MNHNY, SVGAGI (reference sequence). CDR3 residues: CASSYSGGQTGELFF. The CDR3 bases are TGTGCCAGCAGTTACTCGGGGGGACAAACCGGGGAGCTGTTTTTT.

CDR3 in amino acids: CAPGREWSNQPQHF. The CDR3 DNA reads as TGTGCCCCGGGGAGGGAATGGAGCAATCAGCCCCAGCATTTT. The chain is built from TRBV6-6 and TRBJ1-5; no clear D gene. With 11 bases removed from V and 1 base from J, the gap between germline ends came to 15 bases. The CDR3 sequence is 14 residues long. Germline-derived CDR1 and CDR2 are MNHNY and SVGAGI (reference sequence).

The V and J genes are TRBV4-1 and TRBJ2-1; 9 bases are shared with TRBD2. The V and J ends lost 3 bases and 7 bases, in that order; junction bases with no gene match: 7. There are 15 residues in the CDR3. Germline V lookup: CDR1 MGHRA, CDR2 YSYEKL. The CDR3 DNA reads as TGCGCCAGCAGCCAGGTCGGACTAGCGATAAATGAGCAGTTCTTC. This translates into CASSQVGLAINEQFF.

The J gene is TRBJ2-7, the V gene TRBV5-4, with 8 bases matching TRBD2. The germline V gene has CDR1 SGHNT and CDR2 YYREEE (reference sequence). The CDR3 contains 14 residues. J gave up 4 bases and V 0 bases, and 3 bases lay outside the gene matches. The CDR3 nucleotides read TGTGCCAGCAGCTTGGGCGGGGGGAGGTACGAGCAGTACTTC. This codes for CASSLGGGRYEQYF.

The genes are TRBV9 and TRBJ2-2; 8 nucleotides line up with TRBD2. This CDR3 has 17 amino acids. The germline V gene has CDR1 SGDLS and CDR2 YYNGEE. With 0 bases clipped from V and 6 bases from J, the junction kept 10 bases outside the gene matches. CDR3 sequence (DNA): TGTGCCAGCAGCGTAGCTGGAGTCGCGGGAGGATCCGGGGAGCTGTTTTTT. This translates into CASSVAGVAGGSGELFF.

The V gene is TRBV18, the J gene TRBJ1-1; D call uncertain. The CDR3 loop spans 13 amino acids. Germline CDR1 is KGHSH and CDR2 is LQKENI. V was cut by 1 base and J by 0 bases, with 3 bases left in between. The CDR3: CASSPRVNTEAFF. CDR3 coding DNA: TGTGCCAGCTCACCACGCGTGAACACTGAAGCTTTCTTT. The whole variable domain, filled in from reference TRBV18 and TRBJ1-1, reads NAGVMQNPRHLVRRRGQEARLRCSPMKGHSHVYWYRQLPEEGLKFMVYLQKENIIDESGMPKERFSAEFPKEGPSILRIQQVVRGDSAAYFCASSPRVNTEAFFGQGTRLTVV.

The chain is built from TRBV27 and TRBJ2-1; 10 bases line up with TRBD1. The CDR3 consists of 15 residues. The germline gives CDR1 MNHEY, CDR2 SMNVEV (reference sequence). J gave up 6 bases and V 5 bases, and 7 bases lay outside the gene matches. CDR3: CASSIDRGQFNEQFF. DNA of the CDR3: TGTGCCAGCAGTATAGACAGGGGGCAGTTCAATGAGCAGTTCTTC.

V gene TRBV5-1 combines with J gene TRBJ1-2; TRBD1 matches 8 bases. V lost 4 bases to trimming and J lost 4 bases; unmatched junction nucleotides: 6. The CDR3 has 14 residues. Germline-derived CDR1 and CDR2 are SGHRS and YFSETQ. CDR3 sequence (DNA): TGCGCCAGCAGCCCCGGACAGGGAGGCTATGGCTACACCTTC. As protein: CASSPGQGGYGYTF.

This chain joins TRBV11-2 and TRBJ2-6; TRBD2 matches 11 bases. The CDR3 contains 18 residues. The germline gives CDR1 SGHAT, CDR2 FQNNGV. The ends lost 6 bases at V and 0 bases at J; junction bases unmatched: 7. CDR3 coding DNA: TGTGCCAGCAGAAGACCGGGACTAGCGGCCTCTGGGGCCAACGTCCTGACTTTC. The encoded protein is CASRRPGLAASGANVLTF.

The chain combines TRBV7-2 with TRBJ1-2; D not resolved. From germline, CDR1 is SGHTA and CDR2 FQGNSA. Trimming pared 5 bases from V and 4 bases from J, leaving 8 bases between. The CDR3 spans 12 residues. CDR3 residues: CASSRLSYGYTF. The CDR3 bases are TGTGCCAGCAGCAGATTAAGCTATGGCTACACCTTC.

This clone has just a few counts. The chain recombines TRBV5-1 with TRBJ2-7; no clear D gene. The length of the CDR3 is 12 residues. Per germline, CDR1 SGHRS and CDR2 YFSETQ. V gave up 1 base and J gave up 5 bases, with 7 bases separating them. The CDR3 sequence: CASSLTQHEQYF. CDR3 nucleotide sequence: TGCGCCAGCAGCTTGACACAACACGAGCAGTACTTC.

The chain is built from TRBV29-1 and TRBJ1-5, with 7 bases lining up with TRBD1. There are 15 residues in the CDR3. V trimming: 5 bases; J trimming: 0 bases; junction bases outside the gene matches: 7. Per the germline V gene, CDR1 is SQVTM and CDR2 is ANQGSEA. The CDR3 here is CSVLPGGNSNQPQHF. The CDR3 DNA reads as TGCAGCGTTTTGCCAGGGGGAAATAGCAATCAGCCCCAGCATTTT.

This chain uses TRBV7-9 with TRBJ2-2; the D gene is possibly TRBD2 (5 bases). Germline CDR1 SEHNR, CDR2 FQNEAQ (reference sequence). Trimming removed 5 bases from V and 6 bases from J, with 10 bases in between. The CDR3 spans 13 residues. Written as DNA, the CDR3 is TGTGCCAGCAGCCCAACTAGGTCCGGGGAGCTGTTTTTT. The encoded protein is CASSPTRSGELFF.

V usage is TRBV5-1 and J usage is TRBJ2-3; 7 bases agree with TRBD1. J lost 4 bases, V lost 2 bases, and 7 bases had no gene match. The CDR3 totals 15 residues. Germline V gene data show CDR1 as SGHRS and CDR2 as YFSETQ. The CDR3 loop reads CASSFRGLRADTQYF. Written as DNA, the CDR3 is TGCGCCAGCAGCTTTAGGGGGCTCCGCGCAGATACGCAGTATTTT.

A few counts support this clone. This rearrangement joins TRBV30 to TRBJ1-1, with unresolved D. This CDR3 contains 14 residues. V lost 3 bases and J lost 6, with 17 bases in between. Germline CDR1 GTSNPN, CDR2 SVGIG (reference sequence). The CDR3 nucleotides read TGTGCCTGGAGGGTAGGGATGGGGTCGGCTGAAGCTTTCTTT. Translation: CAWRVGMGSAEAFF. Complete variable domain (other parts from reference TRBV30 and TRBJ1-1): SQTIHQWPATLVQPVGSPLSLECTVEGTSNPNLYWYRQAAGRGLQLLFYSVGIGQISSEVPQNLSASRPQDRQFILSSKKLLLSDSGFYLCAWRVGMGSAEAFFGQGTRLTVV.

The genes are TRBV19 and TRBJ2-1, with TRBD2 matching 9 bases. The V gene's germline CDR1 is LNHDA and CDR2 SQIVND (reference sequence). This CDR3 is 16 amino acids long. V was clipped by 5 bases and J by 4 bases; unmatched bases: 9. The CDR3 region is CASSEASGMIYNEQFF. CDR3 nucleotide sequence: TGTGCCAGTAGTGAGGCTAGCGGGATGATTTACAATGAGCAGTTCTTC.

The chain is built from TRBV5-1 and TRBJ2-3; 8 nucleotides line up with TRBD1. CDR1 is SGHRS, CDR2 YFSETQ, per germline. V trimming: 5 bases; J trimming: 3 bases; junction bases outside the gene matches: 5. The CDR3 totals 14 residues. The CDR3 region has the DNA TGCGCCAGCAGAAACGGACAGGGAACAGATACGCAGTATTTT. Translated: CASRNGQGTDTQYF.

The chain joins TRBV5-4 to TRBJ1-1; D is unclear. The CDR3 has 13 residues. V was clipped by 3 bases and J by 11 bases, with 17 bases between them. Germline loops: CDR1 SGHNT, CDR2 YYREEE (reference sequence). The CDR3 loop is CASSSDVRSYAFF. The CDR3 DNA reads TGTGCCAGCAGCTCCGATGTACGGTCGTACGCTTTCTTT.

The V call is TRBV30, the J call TRBJ2-7; 7 nucleotides match TRBD1. From germline, CDR1 is GTSNPN and CDR2 SVGIG (reference sequence). The CDR3 sequence is 15 residues long. J gave up 4 bases and V 2 bases, and 11 bases lay outside the gene matches. The DNA of the CDR3 is TGTGCCTGGAGTAAACGACAGGGTAAAGGGTACGAGCAGTACTTC. Its translation is CAWSKRQGKGYEQYF.

The DNA for the CDR3 is TGTGCCAGCGGGGGACAGGGGTGGAATACGCAGTATTTT. Translation gives CASGGQGWNTQYF. The gene calls are TRBV25-1 and TRBJ2-3; TRBD1 aligns across 10 bases. The CDR3 sequence is 13 residues long. From germline, CDR1 is MGHDK and CDR2 SYGVNS. V lost 8 bases to trimming and J lost 7 bases; unmatched junction nucleotides: 6. Complete variable domain (other parts from reference TRBV25-1 and TRBJ2-3): EADIYQTPRYLVIGTGKKITLECSQTMGHDKMYWYQQDPGMELHLIHYSYGVNSTEKGDLSSESTVSRIRTEHFPLTLESARPSHTSQYLCASGGQGWNTQYFGPGTRLTVL.

The chain is built from TRBV19 and TRBJ2-1, with 10 bases aligning to TRBD1. The CDR3 contains 16 residues. Germline CDR1 reads LNHDA; CDR2 reads SQIVND (reference sequence). V trimming: 3 bases; J trimming: 1 base; junction bases outside the gene matches: 3. The chain's CDR3 is CASSIRQGASYNEQFF. The CDR3, as DNA: TGTGCCAGTAGTATTCGACAGGGGGCTTCCTACAATGAGCAGTTCTTC.

The rearrangement joins TRBV9 to TRBJ2-1, with 7 bases lining up with TRBD2. This CDR3 has 16 residues. V dropped 3 bases and J dropped 9; count of bases not matched to a gene: 15. Germline assignment: CDR1 SGDLS and CDR2 YYNGEE. CDR3 amino acids: CASSAPRPSGLGEQFF. DNA for the CDR3: TGTGCCAGCAGCGCGCCCCGCCCTAGCGGTCTAGGTGAGCAGTTCTTC.

This chain joins TRBV19 and TRBJ2-4; D is perhaps TRBD2 (5 bases). The germline V gene encodes CDR1 LNHDA and CDR2 SQIVND (reference sequence). The CDR3 is 14 residues long. V was trimmed by 3 bases and J by 0 bases, leaving 6 bases between them. This chain's CDR3 is CASSMRVAKNIQYF. In DNA form, the CDR3 reads TGTGCCAGTAGTATGAGGGTAGCCAAAAACATTCAGTACTTC.

The chain links TRBV7-9 to TRBJ2-1; 13 nucleotides agree with TRBD2. CDR1 is SEHNR, CDR2 FQNEAQ, per germline (reference sequence). The CDR3 loop spans 15 amino acids. V trimming: 5 bases; J trimming: 8 bases; junction bases outside the gene matches: 6. Written as DNA, the CDR3 is TGTGCCAGCAGCGATAACGGACTAGCGGGAGATGAGCAGTTCTTC. Amino acid sequence: CASSDNGLAGDEQFF.

The chain links TRBV19 to TRBJ1-2; 9 bases fit TRBD1. Germline loops: CDR1 LNHDA, CDR2 SQIVND (reference sequence). The CDR3 spans 16 residues. Unmatched junction bases numbered 9, after V lost 3 bases and J lost 4 bases. The chain's CDR3 is CASSISGTGISYGYTF. The CDR3 nucleotides are TGTGCCAGTAGTATTTCCGGGACAGGGATCAGCTATGGCTACACCTTC.

The chain has TRBV9 and TRBJ1-4; D is unclear. The CDR3 is 13 amino acids. Germline-derived CDR1 and CDR2 are SGDLS and YYNGEE. Trimming removed 7 bases at V and 0 bases at J, with 7 bases between. For the CDR3, the DNA is TGTGCCAGCTCTCAGGCAACTAATGAAAAACTGTTTTTT. Encoded protein: CASSQATNEKLFF.

The gene calls are TRBV6-1 and TRBJ1-4; D may be TRBD1 (5 bases). This CDR3 has 13 amino acids. Germline-derived CDR1 and CDR2 are MNHNS and SASEGT. V was trimmed by 1 base and J by 10 bases, leaving 10 bases between them. DNA of the CDR3: TGTGCCAGCAGTGAAGTGGGGGAAGGAAAACTGTTTTTT. Translating it yields CASSEVGEGKLFF.

J is TRBJ2-7 and V is TRBV27; D unclear. The CDR3 covers 14 residues. Trimming removed 7 bases at V and 2 bases at J, with 15 bases between. The germline gives CDR1 MNHEY, CDR2 SMNVEV (reference sequence). The CDR3 region has the DNA TGTGCCAGCAAACGCGACGGGCTGACCTACGAGCAGTACTTC. Translation: CASKRDGLTYEQYF.